Below are 10 T cell receptor beta chains sequenced from a single sample in a study of T cells after yellow fever vaccination. MiXCR, applied by TCRdb to the 5' RACE reads, yields one record per CDR3 protein. The sample lists some 130,000 distinct CDR3 sequences; 6.6% were seen once. Sequencing was performed on CD4+ T cells sorted from PBMCs, taken 10 days after the yellow fever booster vaccination. These receptor sequences come from a man aged 30 to 45 who received the YFV17D yellow fever vaccine.

This clonotype was seen at least ten times. DNA for the CDR3: TGCAGCGTTGGGGACAGTGGCTACACCTTC. It encodes CSVGDSGYTF. The V and J genes are TRBV29-1 and TRBJ1-2, with 7 bases matching TRBD1. This CDR3 has 10 amino acids. V trimming: 4 bases; J trimming: 7 bases; junction bases outside the gene matches: 0. The germline V gene encodes CDR1 SQVTM and CDR2 ANQGSEA. The variable domain in full, completed from reference TRBV29-1 and TRBJ1-2, reads SAVISQKPSRDICQRGTSLTIQCQVDSQVTMMFWYRQQPGQSLTLIATANQGSEATYESGFVIDKFPISRPNLTFSTLTVSNMSPEDSSIYLCSVGDSGYTFGSGTRLTVV.

This clonotype was recorded many times. The chain is built from TRBV6-2 or TRBV6-3 and TRBJ2-3; 7 positions agree with TRBD2. The length of the CDR3 is 17 residues. J lost 2 bases, V lost 2 bases, and 10 bases had no gene match. Germline-derived CDR1 and CDR2 are MNHEY and SVGEGT. The CDR3 loop is CASSYRFQGRDTDTQYF. The CDR3 bases are TGTGCCAGCAGTTACCGCTTCCAAGGGAGGGACACAGATACGCAGTATTTT.

This clonotype was counted at least ten times. The chain joins TRBV20-1 to TRBJ2-1, with 14 bases lining up with TRBD2. Losses at the gene ends were 0 bases for V and 8 bases for J; bases not matched to a gene: 3. CDR1 is DFQATT and CDR2 is SNEGSKA in the germline V gene (reference sequence). The CDR3 is 15 residues long. The CDR3 is CSARDGLAGGHEQFF. The CDR3 nucleotides are TGCAGTGCTAGAGACGGACTAGCGGGAGGTCATGAGCAGTTCTTC.

This clonotype was counted ten times or more. The V and J genes are TRBV7-2 and TRBJ2-5, with D hard to call. The CDR3 is made up of 11 amino acids. Germline loops: CDR1 SGHTA, CDR2 FQGNSA. V was shortened by 8 bases and J by 5 bases, with 9 bases between the two germline ends. The CDR3 region is CASVLLETQYF. CDR3 nucleotides: TGTGCCAGCGTCCTCCTTGAGACCCAGTACTTC.

This clonotype was counted many times. The chain has TRBV3-1 and TRBJ2-1; TRBD2 is a possible D gene (6 bases). V was trimmed by 1 base and J by 8 bases, leaving 12 bases between them. The V gene's germline CDR1 is LGHDT and CDR2 YNNKEL (reference sequence). The CDR3 is 14 residues long. The DNA of the CDR3 is TGTGCCAGCAGCCAAGGCTCGGGAGTCTATGAGCAGTTCTTC. Translated, it gives CASSQGSGVYEQFF.

To note about this clonotype: This sequence may be a read error, since a much larger clone differs from it by one base. V and J are TRBV10-3 and TRBJ2-7; 8 nucleotides align to TRBD1. V dropped 2 bases and J dropped 4; count of bases not matched to a gene: 4. The CDR3 spans 14 residues. Germline V CDR1 and CDR2: ENHRY, SYGVKD. The CDR3 here is CAISETGTGYEQYF. CDR3 DNA: TGTGCCATCAGTGAGACCGGGACAGGATACGAGCAGTACTTC.

In this sample, this clonotype turned up many times. The chain has TRBV18 and TRBJ1-4; no firm D call. Germline CDR1 reads KGHSH; CDR2 reads LQKENI. The CDR3 loop spans 17 amino acids. V was clipped by 6 bases and J by 0 bases, with 17 bases between them. The CDR3 region has the DNA TGTGCCAGCTCTACCATGAACCCATTTGCAACTAATGAAAAACTGTTTTTT. Protein: CASSTMNPFATNEKLFF.

The table lists this clonotype with many counts. The chain uses TRBV10-3 and TRBJ2-7, with unresolved D. Germline loops: CDR1 ENHRY, CDR2 SYGVKD. The V and J ends lost 6 bases and 1 base respectively, with 10 bases between them. The CDR3 contains 13 residues. This chain's CDR3 is CAISGVVSYEQYF. The CDR3 DNA sequence: TGTGCCATCAGCGGAGTAGTATCCTACGAGCAGTACTTC.

This clonotype was counted many times. The rearrangement links TRBV20-1 to TRBJ2-1; the D gene is possibly TRBD2 (6 bases). The CDR3 spans 14 residues. Germline-derived CDR1 and CDR2 are DFQATT and SNEGSKA (reference sequence). Trimming shortened V by 6 bases and J by 4 bases, and 16 bases separated the two germline ends. This CDR3 reads CSATRDLIYNEQFF. The CDR3 DNA follows: TGCAGTGCCACACGGGACTTGATTTACAATGAGCAGTTCTTC.

This clonotype showed up many times. The chain uses TRBV12-3 or TRBV12-4 and TRBJ1-2; a weak D match, TRBD1 (6 bases). The CDR3 is 14 amino acids. V lost 8 bases to trimming and J lost 4 bases, with 17 bases between them. DNA for the CDR3: TGTGCCAGCGCTTTCTTAGGGGGTGGCTATGGCTACACCTTC. As protein: CASAFLGGGYGYTF.